This entry lists 19 T cell receptor beta chains sequenced from one sample in a study of CD8+CD57+ T cells in acquired aplastic anemia (dated by TCRdb to 2016 to 2019). Reads for this sample came from an Illumina HiSeq 2000. Profiling of TCR beta VDJ combinations and CDR3 sequences used genomic DNA as the template. The raw public data were reprocessed by TCRdb itself: fastp quality trimming at Q25, MiXCR clonotype calling, in-frame beta chains only. Each entry is one CDR3 protein sequence, shown with its most common DNA and genes. This sample gives over 200,000 distinct CDR3 sequences in total; approximately 60% of them show up just once. Around 32% of the sample rests with the top ten. Material for sequencing was sorted CD4+, CD8+, or CD8+CD57+ T cells (not recorded which) from PBMCs. Receptors were obtained from a human donor in good health.

This clonotype was recorded many times. This chain uses TRBV7-9 with TRBJ1-2; D gene uncertain. Per the germline V gene, CDR1 is SEHNR and CDR2 is FQNEAQ (reference sequence). This CDR3 has 13 amino acids. V was trimmed by 5 bases and J by 8 bases, leaving 15 bases between them. CDR3: CASSRPTTEGYTF. The DNA for the CDR3 is TGTGCCAGCAGCCGCCCGACAACGGAGGGCTACACCTTC.

This clonotype was observed many times. V usage is TRBV4-2 and J usage is TRBJ1-2; weak D call: TRBD1 (5 bases). The CDR3 sequence is 14 residues long. Trimming removed 4 bases at V and 7 bases at J, with 16 bases between. Germline CDR1 and CDR2: LGHNA and YNFKEQ. The CDR3 here is CASSPAESGLGYTF. The CDR3 DNA reads TGTGCCAGCAGCCCAGCCGAGTCGGGGCTTGGCTACACCTTC.

This clonotype has a handful of counts. The CDR3 spells CSVGPGVAGANVLTF. CDR3 DNA: TGCAGCGTTGGGCCGGGTGTAGCTGGGGCCAACGTCCTGACTTTC. The genes are TRBV20-1 and TRBJ2-6, with no clear D. Germline-derived CDR1 and CDR2 are DFQATT and SNEGSKA (reference sequence). This CDR3 has 15 amino acids.

Remarks on this clonotype: The junction shows a germline mismatch at one end, possibly a read error. The chain links TRBV9 to TRBJ2-5, with D perhaps being TRBD1 or TRBD2 (5 bases each). The CDR3 length is 14 residues. Germline CDR1 and CDR2: SGDLS and YYNGEE. The CDR3 spells CASSVDGDQGTQYF. CDR3 nucleotides: TGTGCCAGCAGCGTAGACGGGGACCAAGGGACCCAGTACTTC.

The CDR3 nucleotides read TGTGCCAGCAGCCCCAGGGACCGGACTCGCGAGCAGTACTTC. Its translation: CASSPRDRTREQYF. This rearrangement joins TRBV9 to TRBJ2-7; D could derive from TRBD1 or TRBD2 (5 bases each). The V end was cut by 4 bases, the J end by 6 bases, with 17 bases between. CDR3 length: 14 residues. Germline V gene sequence: CDR1 SGDLS, CDR2 YYNGEE. The full variable domain, rest sourced from reference TRBV9 and TRBJ2-7, is DSGVTQTPKHLITATGQRVTLRCSPRSGDLSVYWYQQSLDQGLQFLIQYYNGEERAKGNILERFSAQQFPDLHSELNLSSLELGDSALYFCASSPRDRTREQYFGPGTRLTVT.

The chain joins TRBV5-8 to TRBJ1-6; unclear D gene. The CDR3 runs to 17 residues. V was pared by 4 bases and J by 0 bases, with 14 bases between. In germline, CDR1 is SGHTS, CDR2 YDEGEE. The CDR3: CASSRYKRSSYNSPLHF. CDR3 sequence (DNA): TGTGCCAGCAGCAGATACAAGAGGAGCTCCTATAATTCACCCCTCCACTTT.

J is TRBJ1-2 and V is TRBV20-1; D may be TRBD1 (5 bases). Trimming removed 0 bases at V and 3 bases at J, with 14 bases between. This CDR3 is built from 15 residues. Germline lookup yields CDR1 DFQATT and CDR2 SNEGSKA (reference sequence). CDR3 protein: CSARDGAEDHYGYTF. The CDR3 DNA reads as TGCAGTGCTAGAGATGGGGCAGAAGATCACTATGGCTACACCTTC.

This chain links TRBV9 with TRBJ2-2, with 7 bases fitting TRBD1. Germline CDR1 reads SGDLS; CDR2 reads YYNGEE. The CDR3 has 16 amino acids. Trimming removed 0 bases from V and 7 bases from J; junction bases left unmatched: 9. Here the CDR3 reads CASSVAGQISGGELFF. DNA of the CDR3: TGTGCCAGCAGCGTAGCGGGACAGATCTCTGGCGGGGAGCTGTTTTTT.

The chain couples TRBV7-8 to TRBJ1-2; 10 bases are shared with TRBD1. The CDR3 sequence is 14 residues long. The germline V gene has CDR1 SGHVS and CDR2 FQNEAQ. The V gene end was trimmed by 6 bases and the J gene end by 8 bases; junction bases not matched to a gene: 9. In DNA form, the CDR3 reads TGTGCCAGCAGTGCCCAGACAGGGGGCGGGGGCTACACCTTC. This gives the protein CASSAQTGGGGYTF.

Many counts were recorded for this clonotype. J is TRBJ2-7 and V is TRBV7-9, with 8 bases aligning to TRBD2. The length of the CDR3 is 14 residues. From germline, CDR1 is SEHNR and CDR2 FQNEAQ (reference sequence). With V trimmed by 7 bases and J by 5 bases, 10 bases remained unmatched. Here the CDR3 DNA reads TGTGCCAGCAACGATGCGGGGGGACCCGACGAGCAGTACTTC. Its translation: CASNDAGGPDEQYF.

The J gene is TRBJ2-7, the V gene TRBV5-1, with TRBD1 as a possible D gene (7 bases). This CDR3 region has 14 residues. CDR1 SGHRS and CDR2 YFSETQ come from the germline V gene. V dropped 8 bases and J dropped 2 bases, with 17 bases sitting between them. The CDR3 region is CARRGPAGTYEQYF. CDR3 DNA: TGCGCCAGAAGGGGGCCGGCGGGAACCTACGAGCAGTACTTC.

As to this clonotype: This may stem from a read error, because a much larger clone lies one nucleotide away. The chain employs TRBV6-2 or TRBV6-3 and TRBJ1-4; possibly TRBD1 for D (6 bases). The CDR3 totals 13 residues. Trimming took off 2 bases at V and 16 bases at J, with 17 bases between the two ends. The V gene's germline CDR1 is MNHEY and CDR2 SVGEGT. Here the CDR3 reads CASSYNMGARPFF. The DNA of the CDR3 is TGTGCCAGCAGTTACAATATGGGGGCGCGCCCGTTTTTT.

V gene TRBV4-1 combines with J gene TRBJ1-1; TRBD1 matches at 11 bases. Germline values: CDR1 MGHRA, CDR2 YSYEKL. Trimming at V came to 5 bases and at J to 4 bases, leaving 15 bases not matched to a gene. The CDR3 consists of 18 residues. The CDR3 reads CASSYTTGTGGSGTEAFF. The CDR3 DNA reads as TGCGCCAGCAGCTATACCACCGGGACAGGGGGATCGGGCACTGAAGCTTTCTTT.

There are many counts of this clonotype. This rearrangement joins TRBV19 to TRBJ1-2; no clear D. The CDR3 has 15 amino acids. CDR1 is LNHDA and CDR2 is SQIVND in the germline V gene (reference sequence). Deletions cut 5 bases from V and 5 bases from J, with 18 bases between. CDR3 region: CASSVYSSSLYGYTF. CDR3 nucleotide sequence: TGTGCCAGTAGTGTATACAGCAGCAGCCTTTATGGCTACACCTTC.

This chain connects TRBV20-1 to TRBJ1-1, with a weak D call TRBD1 (5 bases). The CDR3 extends over 15 amino acids. The germline CDR1 and CDR2 sequences are DFQATT and SNEGSKA (reference sequence). V was clipped by 1 base and J by 1 base, with 13 bases between them. Written as DNA, the CDR3 is TGCAGTGCTAGAGGGCCCCTGCAGGGGAACACTGAAGCTTTCTTT. It codes for CSARGPLQGNTEAFF.

This clonotype was seen only once. V is TRBV12-3 or TRBV12-4 and J is TRBJ1-2; tentative D call: TRBD1 (6 bases). The V end was cut by 3 bases, the J end by 13 bases, with 12 bases between. The CDR3 spans 11 residues. The CDR3 DNA is TGTGCCAGCAGTTTTTGGGGGGCGTTCACCTTC. Protein product: CASSFWGAFTF.

There are a few counts of this clonotype. The genes are TRBV9 and TRBJ2-7, with D tentatively TRBD1 or TRBD2 (6 bases each). With 4 bases removed from V and 2 bases from J, the gap between germline ends came to 19 bases. This CDR3 is 16 amino acids long. Germline V gene sequence: CDR1 SGDLS, CDR2 YYNGEE. The CDR3: CASSPSAKGGPYEQYF. Written as DNA, the CDR3 is TGTGCCAGCAGCCCGTCGGCCAAGGGGGGACCCTACGAGCAGTACTTC.

Many counts were recorded for this clonotype. The rearrangement joins TRBV4-1 to TRBJ1-4, with D unresolved. CDR3 size: 11 residues. V was pared by 1 base and J by 15 bases, with 9 bases between. CDR1 MGHRA and CDR2 YSYEKL come from the germline V gene. In DNA form, the CDR3 reads TGCGCCAGCAGCCAAGGGCCCTTAGTGTTTTTT. Protein: CASSQGPLVFF.

V usage is TRBV24-1 and J usage is TRBJ1-2, with D perhaps TRBD1 (6 bases). This CDR3 is built from 14 residues. Trimming removed 4 bases at V and 8 bases at J, with 16 bases between. Germline CDR1 reads KGHDR; CDR2 reads SFDVKD. The CDR3 reads CATSEGHLLEGYTF. CDR3 in DNA: TGTGCCACCAGTGAGGGACACCTGCTAGAGGGCTACACCTTC.